Each of the 15 T cell receptor beta chains below was sequenced from the same sample in a study of T cells in Graves' hyperthyroidism and ophthalmopathy (dated by TCRdb to about 2019). The library was prepared using multiplex PCR. This sample was sequenced with an Illumina HiSeq 2000. TCR beta CDR3 regions were amplified from RNA transcripts. For the first round of RT-PCR on the TCR CDR3, the HTBI primer set was used together with the Qiagen OneStep RT-PCR kit. The public reads were run again by TCRdb, first through fastp at Q25 and then through MiXCR, and only productive beta chains were kept. When rows share a CDR3 protein, they turn into one entry using the most common DNA and genes. This sample holds roughly 520,000 distinct CDR3 sequences; around a quarter were observed only once. The ten largest clones represent roughly 12% of the sample. Sequenced: blood. The origin of the receptors is a woman aged 25 to 39 with Graves' ophthalmopathy.

This clonotype was found many times. V gene TRBV6-1 combines with J gene TRBJ1-5; D call uncertain. Trimming left V 7 bases short and J 2 bases short, with 15 bases between. CDR3 size: 15 residues. In germline, CDR1 is MNHNS, CDR2 SASEGT. The CDR3 DNA sequence: TGTGCCAGCAACCCTGGGGTTAGCGGCAATCAGCCCCAGCATTTT. Translated: CASNPGVSGNQPQHF.

Many counts were recorded for this clonotype. The rearrangement links TRBV20-1 to TRBJ1-5; 9 nucleotides match TRBD1. Looked up from germline, CDR1 is DFQATT and CDR2 is SNEGSKA (reference sequence). The CDR3 covers 18 residues. The J segment lost 3 bases and the V segment lost 2 bases, leaving 14 bases of the junction unmatched. Here the CDR3 reads CSARPRTGALAINQPQHF. The CDR3 nucleotides are TGCAGTGCTAGACCTCGGACAGGGGCATTAGCGATCAATCAGCCCCAGCATTTT.

This clonotype has at least ten counts. The CDR3 reads CAIRDGIGSPLHF. The CDR3 DNA is TGTGCCATCAGGGACGGGATTGGTTCACCCCTCCACTTT. The chain has TRBV10-3 and TRBJ1-6, with D hard to call. CDR3 size: 13 residues. The germline V and J ends were trimmed by 6 bases and 9 bases, with 12 bases remaining between them. CDR1 is ENHRY, CDR2 SYGVKD, per germline.

The sample holds many counts of this clonotype. V usage is TRBV7-2 and J usage is TRBJ2-2; a possible D gene is TRBD1 (6 bases). The CDR3 totals 13 residues. Looked up from germline, CDR1 is SGHTA and CDR2 is FQGNSA. V lost 6 bases and J 4 bases, leaving 9 bases between the germline ends. For the CDR3, the DNA is TGTGCCAGCAGTGCCAGGGGCACCGGGGAGCTGTTTTTT. Amino acid sequence: CASSARGTGELFF.

This clonotype has ten or more counts. The chain couples TRBV14 to TRBJ1-2, with D possibly matching TRBD1 (6 bases). CDR1 is SGHDN, CDR2 FVKESK, per germline. The CDR3 is 15 amino acids. V lost 5 bases, J lost 8 bases, and 21 bases lay in between. In nucleotides, the CDR3 is TGTGCCAGCAGCACCCGCCCTGCCAGGGGAGAGGGCTACACCTTC. It encodes CASSTRPARGEGYTF.

There are a few counts of this clonotype. The CDR3 nucleotides are TGCGCCAGCAGCCACGACCGGACTAGCAGGGGCCGGGAGCAGTACTTC. Amino acid sequence: CASSHDRTSRGREQYF. V and J are TRBV4-3 and TRBJ2-7; TRBD2 matches 8 bases. Trimming removed 3 bases from V and 7 bases from J; junction bases left unmatched: 14. This CDR3 has 16 residues. CDR1 is LGHNA and CDR2 is YSLEER in the germline V gene.

The chain recombines TRBV27 with TRBJ1-2, with 10 bases fitting TRBD1. The J segment lost 1 base and the V segment lost 7 bases, leaving 9 bases of the junction unmatched. The length of the CDR3 is 16 residues. Per the germline V gene, CDR1 is MNHEY and CDR2 is SMNVEV (reference sequence). The CDR3 region is CASTSARDRGNYGYTF. CDR3 coding DNA: TGTGCCAGCACCTCAGCGAGGGACAGGGGTAACTATGGCTACACCTTC.

This clonotype has at least ten counts. This chain joins TRBV20-1 and TRBJ2-7, with 15 bases identical to TRBD2. The CDR3 runs 15 residues. CDR1 and CDR2 from the germline V gene are DFQATT and SNEGSKA (reference sequence). V shed 6 bases and J 5 bases; nucleotides not matched to a gene: 8. CDR3 sequence (DNA): TGCAGTGCACGACCGGGACTAGCGGGGGGCGACGAGCAGTACTTC. Amino acid sequence: CSARPGLAGGDEQYF.

This clonotype was recorded many times. This rearrangement joins TRBV6-2 or TRBV6-3 to TRBJ1-1; 7 nucleotides line up with TRBD1. The CDR3 is 19 amino acids. The junction had 17 bases not matched to a gene; V was cut back by 3 bases and J by 1 base. From germline, CDR1 is MNHEY and CDR2 SVGEGT. CDR3 in DNA: TGTGCCAGCAGTTATGCGGTTTATATACAGGGGCAACCGAACACTGAAGCTTTCTTT. Translated: CASSYAVYIQGQPNTEAFF.

This chain joins TRBV29-1 and TRBJ1-6; a weak D match, TRBD1 (6 bases). Trimming removed 4 bases at V and 9 bases at J, with 13 bases between. There are 13 residues in the CDR3. The V gene's germline CDR1 is SQVTM and CDR2 ANQGSEA. In DNA form, the CDR3 reads TGCAGCGTTGCAATGGGGGGCACTTCACCCCTCCACTTT. Protein: CSVAMGGTSPLHF. Full variable domain (missing parts from reference TRBV29-1 and TRBJ1-6): SAVISQKPSRDICQRGTSLTIQCQVDSQVTMMFWYRQQPGQSLTLIATANQGSEATYESGFVIDKFPISRPNLTFSTLTVSNMSPEDSSIYLCSVAMGGTSPLHFGNGTRLTVT.

The chain has TRBV18 and TRBJ1-2; maybe TRBD1 (6 bases). The V end was cut by 1 base, the J end by 3 bases, with 12 bases between. In germline, CDR1 is KGHSH, CDR2 LQKENI. This CDR3 region has 15 residues. CDR3 nucleotide sequence: TGTGCCAGCTCACCACGGTCGCCAGGGGACTATGGCTACACCTTC. Encoded protein: CASSPRSPGDYGYTF.

The chain recombines TRBV19 with TRBJ2-4; D possibly corresponds to TRBD1 (5 bases). The length of the CDR3 is 12 residues. With 5 bases removed from V and 9 bases from J, the gap between germline ends came to 11 bases. The V gene's germline CDR1 is LNHDA and CDR2 SQIVND (reference sequence). The CDR3 DNA follows: TGTGCCAGTAGTCCCGATAGGGGCATTCAGTACTTC. Its protein product is CASSPDRGIQYF.

In this sample, this clonotype turned up many times. A clone one base away is much larger, so this may be a read error. The chain carries TRBV5-6 and TRBJ2-7, with D perhaps matching TRBD1 or TRBD2 (5 bases each). The CDR3 is 14 residues long. V was shortened by 2 bases and J by 1 base, with 10 bases between the two germline ends. Germline V gene lookup returns CDR1 SGHDT and CDR2 YYEEEE. CDR3 sequence: CASSFGAGSYEQYF. The CDR3 DNA reads TGTGCCAGCAGCTTCGGGGCAGGGTCCTACGAGCAGTACTTC.

V gene TRBV6-5 combines with J gene TRBJ1-2, with D unresolved. The CDR3 totals 14 residues. V lost 0 bases and J 3 bases, leaving 8 bases between the germline ends. The germline V gene encodes CDR1 MNHEY and CDR2 SVGAGI. CDR3 DNA: TGTGCCAGCAGTTACTCGCCGGACCACTATGGCTACACCTTC. Encoded protein: CASSYSPDHYGYTF.

This clonotype was counted ten times or more. The chain couples TRBV28 to TRBJ2-7; D gene ambiguous. Germline V lookup: CDR1 MDHEN, CDR2 SYDVKM. V shed 3 bases and J shed 9 bases, with 9 bases lying between them. The CDR3 runs 11 residues. Written as DNA, the CDR3 is TGTGCCAGCAGTTTTATCCAGGTGCAGTACTTC. Amino acids: CASSFIQVQYF. The complete variable domain, with remaining parts taken from reference TRBV28 and TRBJ2-7, reads DVKVTQSSRYLVKRTGEKVFLECVQDMDHENMFWYRQDPGLGLRLIYFSYDVKMKEKGDIPEGYSVSREKKERFSLILESASTNQTSMYLCASSFIQVQYFGPGTRLTVT.